The TCR beta chain described here comes from a study of Graves' ophthalmopathy and Graves' hyperthyroidism. General observations from the study: Appearing in blood as well were most expanded thyroid clonotypes above 0.001 frequency.

Researchers took RNA transcripts and amplified TCR beta CDR3 regions from them. HTBI-primed first-round RT-PCR preceded second-round multiplex PCR. TCRdb used MiXCR to reprocess the multiplex PCR reads, holding one entry per CDR3 protein. The sample has some 370,000 distinct CDR3 sequences; about 15% are singletons. Researchers classed hyperthyroidism as stable given no ophthalmopathy within 18 months of follow-up. Additional autoimmune diseases, uncontrolled infections, pregnancy or lactation disqualified patients. Clinical symptoms, serum thyroxine, TRAb, thyroid ultrasound and orbital computed tomography formed the basis of diagnosis. CDR3 size: 13 residues. CDR1 and CDR2 from the germline V gene are DFQATT and SNEGSKA (reference sequence). Trimming cost V 5 bases and J 3 bases; bases outside gene matches: 7. This clonotype has ten or more counts. Its antigen remains unidentified.

This sequence joins TRBV20-1 and TRBJ2-7; 7 bases agree with TRBD1. The clonotype comes from an adult woman with stable Graves' hyperthyroidism. Sequencing was performed on peripheral blood. CDR3 protein: CSARTGSGYEQYF. Written as DNA, the CDR3 is TGCAGTGCTCGGACAGGTTCGGGCTACGAGCAGTACTTC.